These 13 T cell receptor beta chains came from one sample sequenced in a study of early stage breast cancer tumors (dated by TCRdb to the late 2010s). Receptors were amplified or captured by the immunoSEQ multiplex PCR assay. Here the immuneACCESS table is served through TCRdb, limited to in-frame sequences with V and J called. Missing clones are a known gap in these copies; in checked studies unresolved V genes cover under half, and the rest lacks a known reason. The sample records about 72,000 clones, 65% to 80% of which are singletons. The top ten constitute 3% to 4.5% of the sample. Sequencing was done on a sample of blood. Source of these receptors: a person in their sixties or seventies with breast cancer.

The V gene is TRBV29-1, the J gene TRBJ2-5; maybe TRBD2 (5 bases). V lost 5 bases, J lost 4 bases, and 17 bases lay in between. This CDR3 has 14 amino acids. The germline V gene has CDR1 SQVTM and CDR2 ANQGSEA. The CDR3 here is CSVPPTSAGETQYF. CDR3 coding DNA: TGCAGCGTTCCGCCCACTAGTGCGGGAGAGACCCAGTACTTC.

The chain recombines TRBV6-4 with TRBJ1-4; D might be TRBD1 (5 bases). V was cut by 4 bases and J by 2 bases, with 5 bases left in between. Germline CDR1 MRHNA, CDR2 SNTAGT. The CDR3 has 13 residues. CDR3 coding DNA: TGTGCCAGCAGTGGGGGGACTAATGAAAAACTGTTTTTT. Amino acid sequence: CASSGGTNEKLFF.

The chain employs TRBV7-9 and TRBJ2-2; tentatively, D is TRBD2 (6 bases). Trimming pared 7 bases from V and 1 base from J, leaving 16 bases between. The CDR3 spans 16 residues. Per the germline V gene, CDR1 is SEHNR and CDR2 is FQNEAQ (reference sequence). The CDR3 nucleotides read TGTGCCAGCACCTCCTCGCTGGGACTGAACACCGGGGAGCTGTTTTTT. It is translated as CASTSSLGLNTGELFF.

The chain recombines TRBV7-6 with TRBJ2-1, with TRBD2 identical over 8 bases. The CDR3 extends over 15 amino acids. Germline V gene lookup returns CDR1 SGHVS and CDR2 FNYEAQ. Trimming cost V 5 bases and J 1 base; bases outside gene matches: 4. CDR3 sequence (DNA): TGTGCCAGCAGCCTCCCGGGGGGGTCCTACAATGAGCAGTTCTTC. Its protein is CASSLPGGSYNEQFF.

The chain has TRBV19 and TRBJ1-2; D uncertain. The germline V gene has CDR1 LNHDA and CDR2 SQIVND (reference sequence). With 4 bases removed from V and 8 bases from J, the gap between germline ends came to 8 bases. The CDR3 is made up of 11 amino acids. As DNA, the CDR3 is TGTGCCAGTAGTAGCCCGGGCGGCTACACCTTC. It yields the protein CASSSPGGYTF.

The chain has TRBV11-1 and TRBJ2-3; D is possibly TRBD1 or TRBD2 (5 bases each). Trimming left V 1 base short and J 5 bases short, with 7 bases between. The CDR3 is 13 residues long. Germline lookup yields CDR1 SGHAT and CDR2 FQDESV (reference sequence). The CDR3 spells CASSLEGRDTQYF. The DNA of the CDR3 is TGTGCCAGCAGCTTAGAGGGGAGAGATACGCAGTATTTT.

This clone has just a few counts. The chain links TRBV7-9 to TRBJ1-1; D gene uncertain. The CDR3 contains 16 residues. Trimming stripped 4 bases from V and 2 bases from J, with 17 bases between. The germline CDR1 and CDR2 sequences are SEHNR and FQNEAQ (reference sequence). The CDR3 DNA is TGTGCCAGCAGCTCCCGAGCTGGACGGACCAACACTGAAGCTTTCTTT. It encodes CASSSRAGRTNTEAFF.

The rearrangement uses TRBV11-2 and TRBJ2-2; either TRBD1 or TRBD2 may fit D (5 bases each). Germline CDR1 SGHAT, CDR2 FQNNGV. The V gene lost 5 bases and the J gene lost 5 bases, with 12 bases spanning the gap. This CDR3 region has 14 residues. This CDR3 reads CASSRARGTGELFF. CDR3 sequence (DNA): TGTGCCAGCAGCCGGGCGAGGGGAACCGGGGAGCTGTTTTTT.

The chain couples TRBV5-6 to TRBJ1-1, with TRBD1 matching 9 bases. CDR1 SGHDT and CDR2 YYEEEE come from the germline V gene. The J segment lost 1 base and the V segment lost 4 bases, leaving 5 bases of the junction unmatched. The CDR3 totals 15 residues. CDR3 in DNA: TGTGCCAGCAGCCCTGTGGACAGGGGGAACACTGAAGCTTTCTTT. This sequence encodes CASSPVDRGNTEAFF.

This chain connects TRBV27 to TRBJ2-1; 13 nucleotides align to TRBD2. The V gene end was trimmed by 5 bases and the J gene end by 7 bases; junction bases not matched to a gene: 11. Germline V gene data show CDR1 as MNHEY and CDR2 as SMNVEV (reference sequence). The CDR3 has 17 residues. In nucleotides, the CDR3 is TGTGCCAGCAGTACCCGACTACTAGCGGGAGGGCATAATGAGCAGTTCTTC. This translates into CASSTRLLAGGHNEQFF.

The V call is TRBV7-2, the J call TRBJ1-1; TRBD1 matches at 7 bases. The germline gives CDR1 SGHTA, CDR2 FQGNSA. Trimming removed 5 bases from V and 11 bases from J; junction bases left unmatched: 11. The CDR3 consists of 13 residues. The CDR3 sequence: CASSLRGQQAAFF. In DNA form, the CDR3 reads TGTGCCAGCAGCCTCCGGGGACAGCAGGCGGCTTTCTTT. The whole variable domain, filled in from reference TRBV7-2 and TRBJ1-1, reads GAGVSQSPSNKVTEKGKDVELRCDPISGHTALYWYRQSLGQGLEFLIYFQGNSAPDKSGLPSDRFSAERTGGSVSTLTIQRTQQEDSAVYLCASSLRGQQAAFFGQGTRLTVV.

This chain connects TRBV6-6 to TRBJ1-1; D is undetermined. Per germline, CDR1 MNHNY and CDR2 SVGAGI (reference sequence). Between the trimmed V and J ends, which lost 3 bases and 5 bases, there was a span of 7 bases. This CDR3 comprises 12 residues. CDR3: CASSYGETEAFF. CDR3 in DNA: TGTGCCAGCAGTTATGGCGAAACTGAAGCTTTCTTT.

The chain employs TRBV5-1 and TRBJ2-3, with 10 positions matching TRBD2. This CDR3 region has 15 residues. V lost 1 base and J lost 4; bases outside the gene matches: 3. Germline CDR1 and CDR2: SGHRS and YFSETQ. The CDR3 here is CASSLQRGGPDTQYF. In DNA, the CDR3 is TGCGCCAGCAGCTTGCAGCGGGGGGGCCCAGATACGCAGTATTTT.